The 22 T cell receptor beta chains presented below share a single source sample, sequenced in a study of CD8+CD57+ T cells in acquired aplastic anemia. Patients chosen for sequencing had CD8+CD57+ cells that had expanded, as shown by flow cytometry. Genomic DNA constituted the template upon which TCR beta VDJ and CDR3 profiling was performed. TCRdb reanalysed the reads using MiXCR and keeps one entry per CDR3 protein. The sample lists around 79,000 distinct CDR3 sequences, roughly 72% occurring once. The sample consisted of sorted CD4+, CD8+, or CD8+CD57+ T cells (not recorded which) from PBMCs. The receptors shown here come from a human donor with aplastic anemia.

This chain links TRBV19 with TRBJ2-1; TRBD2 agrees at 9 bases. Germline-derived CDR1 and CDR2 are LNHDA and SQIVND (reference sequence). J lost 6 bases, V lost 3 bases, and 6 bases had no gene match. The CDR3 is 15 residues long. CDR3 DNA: TGTGCCAGTAGTATTAGCGGGGGCAACGGCAATGAGCAGTTCTTC. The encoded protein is CASSISGGNGNEQFF.

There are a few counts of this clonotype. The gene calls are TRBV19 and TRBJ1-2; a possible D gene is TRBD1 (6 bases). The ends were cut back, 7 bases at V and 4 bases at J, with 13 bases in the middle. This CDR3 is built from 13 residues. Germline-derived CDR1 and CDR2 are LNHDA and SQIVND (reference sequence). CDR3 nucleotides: TGTGCCAGTAACAGGGAGGAGGGCTATGGCTACACCTTC. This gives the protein CASNREEGYGYTF. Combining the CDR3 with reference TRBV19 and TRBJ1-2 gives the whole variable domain DGGITQSPKYLFRKEGQNVTLSCEQNLNHDAMYWYRQDPGQGLRLIYYSQIVNDFQKGDIAEGYSVSREKKESFPLTVTSAQKNPTAFYLCASNREEGYGYTFGSGTRLTVV.

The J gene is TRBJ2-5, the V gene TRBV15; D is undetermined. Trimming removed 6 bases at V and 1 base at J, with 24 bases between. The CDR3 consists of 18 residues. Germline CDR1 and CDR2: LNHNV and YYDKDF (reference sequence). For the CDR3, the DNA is TGTGCCACCAGTGCGTTACCTGGCGGTCCTAGTATCCAAGAGACCCAGTACTTC. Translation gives CATSALPGGPSIQETQYF.

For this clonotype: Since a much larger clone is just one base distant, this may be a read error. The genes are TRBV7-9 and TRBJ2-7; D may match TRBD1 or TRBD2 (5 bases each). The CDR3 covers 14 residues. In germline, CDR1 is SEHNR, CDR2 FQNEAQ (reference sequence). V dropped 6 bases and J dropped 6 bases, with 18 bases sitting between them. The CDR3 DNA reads TGTGCCAGCAGTGGCCGGGGCAGGGCGCGCGAGCAGTACTTC. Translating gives CASSGRGRAREQYF.

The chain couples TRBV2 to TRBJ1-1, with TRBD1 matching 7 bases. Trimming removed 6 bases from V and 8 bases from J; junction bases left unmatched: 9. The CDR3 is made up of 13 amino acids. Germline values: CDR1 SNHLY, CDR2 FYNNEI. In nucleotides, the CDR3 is TGTGCCAGCAGGAGGGACAGTCAAGGCGAAGCTTTCTTT. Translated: CASRRDSQGEAFF.

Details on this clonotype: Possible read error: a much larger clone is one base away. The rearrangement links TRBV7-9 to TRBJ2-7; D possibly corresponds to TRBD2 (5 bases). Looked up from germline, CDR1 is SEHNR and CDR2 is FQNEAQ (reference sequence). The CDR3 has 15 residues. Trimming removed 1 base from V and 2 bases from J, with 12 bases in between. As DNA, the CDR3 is TGTGCCAGCAGCTTAGACCCTAACGGGACCTACGAGCAGTACTTC. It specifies CASSLDPNGTYEQYF.

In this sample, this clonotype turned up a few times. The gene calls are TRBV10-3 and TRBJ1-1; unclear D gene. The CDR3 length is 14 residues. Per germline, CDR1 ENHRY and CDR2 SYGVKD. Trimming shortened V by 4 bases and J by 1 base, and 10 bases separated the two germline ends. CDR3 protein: CAISARQTNTEAFF. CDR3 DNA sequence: TGTGCCATCAGTGCGCGGCAGACGAACACTGAAGCTTTCTTT.

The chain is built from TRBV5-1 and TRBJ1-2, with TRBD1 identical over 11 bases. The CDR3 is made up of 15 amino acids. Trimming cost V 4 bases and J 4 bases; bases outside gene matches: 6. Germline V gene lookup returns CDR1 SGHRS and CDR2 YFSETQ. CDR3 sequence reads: CASSGQGAITYGYTF. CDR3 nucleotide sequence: TGCGCCAGCAGCGGACAGGGGGCCATTACCTATGGCTACACCTTC.

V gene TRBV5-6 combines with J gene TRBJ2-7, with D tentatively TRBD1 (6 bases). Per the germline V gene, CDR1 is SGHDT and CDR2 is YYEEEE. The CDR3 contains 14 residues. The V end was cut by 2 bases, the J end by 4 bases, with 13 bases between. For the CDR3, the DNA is TGTGCCAGCAGCTTCAGAAGCAGGGGTTACGAGCAGTACTTC. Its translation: CASSFRSRGYEQYF.

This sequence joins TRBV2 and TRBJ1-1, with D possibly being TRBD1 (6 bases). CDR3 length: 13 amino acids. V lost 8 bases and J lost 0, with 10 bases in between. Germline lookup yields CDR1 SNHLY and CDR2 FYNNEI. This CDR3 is CASHRDMNTEAFF. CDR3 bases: TGTGCCAGCCACAGGGACATGAACACTGAAGCTTTCTTT.

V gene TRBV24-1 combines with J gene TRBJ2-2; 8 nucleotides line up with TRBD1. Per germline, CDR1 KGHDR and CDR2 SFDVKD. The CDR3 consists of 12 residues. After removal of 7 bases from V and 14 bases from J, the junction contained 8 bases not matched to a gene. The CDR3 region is CATRESGGRLFF. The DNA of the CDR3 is TGTGCCACCAGGGAATCAGGGGGCAGACTGTTTTTT.

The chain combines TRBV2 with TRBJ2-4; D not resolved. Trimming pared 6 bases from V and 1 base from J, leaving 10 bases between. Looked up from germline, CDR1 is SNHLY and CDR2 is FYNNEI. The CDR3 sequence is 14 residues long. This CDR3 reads CASSADGAKNIQYF. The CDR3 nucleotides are TGTGCCAGCAGCGCGGATGGGGCCAAAAACATTCAGTACTTC.

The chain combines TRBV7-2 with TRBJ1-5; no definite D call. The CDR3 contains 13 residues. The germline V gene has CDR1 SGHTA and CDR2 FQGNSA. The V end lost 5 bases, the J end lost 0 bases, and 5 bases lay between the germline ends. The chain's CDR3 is CASSPDSNQPQHF. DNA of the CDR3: TGTGCCAGCAGCCCCGATAGCAATCAGCCCCAGCATTTT.

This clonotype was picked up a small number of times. This CDR3 reads CASSERSTRREAFF. As DNA, the CDR3 is TGTGCCAGCAGTGAACGCAGCACCAGGCGTGAAGCTTTCTTT. The chain joins TRBV2 to TRBJ1-1, with D unresolved. Germline V gives CDR1 SNHLY, CDR2 FYNNEI. The ends were cut back, 2 bases at V and 7 bases at J, with 14 bases in the middle. This CDR3 has 14 amino acids.

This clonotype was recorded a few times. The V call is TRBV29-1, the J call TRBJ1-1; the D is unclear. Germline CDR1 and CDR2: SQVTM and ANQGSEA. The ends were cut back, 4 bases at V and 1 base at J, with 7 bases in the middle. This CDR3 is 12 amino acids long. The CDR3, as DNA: TGCAGCGTTGTCCCAGGGAACACTGAAGCTTTCTTT. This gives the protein CSVVPGNTEAFF.

CDR3 sequence: CASSSWGLNSGNTIYF. CDR3 in DNA: TGTGCCAGCAGTTCATGGGGGTTGAACTCTGGAAACACCATATATTTT. The V call is TRBV28, the J call TRBJ1-3, with a possible D match to TRBD1 (5 bases). The CDR3 consists of 16 residues. Trimming stripped 4 bases from V and 0 bases from J, with 13 bases between. From germline, CDR1 is MDHEN and CDR2 SYDVKM.

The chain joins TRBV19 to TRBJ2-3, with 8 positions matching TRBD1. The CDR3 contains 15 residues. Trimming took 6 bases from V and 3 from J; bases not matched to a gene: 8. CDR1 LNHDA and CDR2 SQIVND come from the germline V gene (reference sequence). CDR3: CASSTGGSRTDTQYF. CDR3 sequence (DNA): TGTGCCAGTAGCACAGGGGGGAGCCGAACAGATACGCAGTATTTT.

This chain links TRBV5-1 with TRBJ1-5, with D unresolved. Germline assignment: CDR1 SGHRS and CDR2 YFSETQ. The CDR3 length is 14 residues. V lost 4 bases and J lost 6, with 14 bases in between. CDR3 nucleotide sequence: TGCGCCAGCAGCCTCGAGTCCCGGGGTCAGCCCCAGCATTTT. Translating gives CASSLESRGQPQHF.

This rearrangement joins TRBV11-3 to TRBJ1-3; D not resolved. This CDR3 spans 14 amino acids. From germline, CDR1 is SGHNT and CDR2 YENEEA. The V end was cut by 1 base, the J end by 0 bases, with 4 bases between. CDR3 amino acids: CASSLVDSGNTIYF. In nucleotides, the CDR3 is TGTGCCAGCAGCTTAGTGGACTCTGGAAACACCATATATTTT. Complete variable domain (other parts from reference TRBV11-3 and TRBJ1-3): EAGVVQSPRYKIIEKKQPVAFWCNPISGHNTLYWYLQNLGQGPELLIRYENEEAVDDSQLPKDRFSAERLKGVDSTLKIQPAELGDSAVYLCASSLVDSGNTIYFGEGSWLTVV.

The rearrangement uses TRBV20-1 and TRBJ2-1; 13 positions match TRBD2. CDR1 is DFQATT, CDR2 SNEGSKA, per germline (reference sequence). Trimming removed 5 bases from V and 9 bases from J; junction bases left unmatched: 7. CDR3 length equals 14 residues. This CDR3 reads CSASRLAGGGEQFF. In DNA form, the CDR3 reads TGCAGTGCTTCTAGACTAGCGGGGGGTGGTGAGCAGTTCTTC.

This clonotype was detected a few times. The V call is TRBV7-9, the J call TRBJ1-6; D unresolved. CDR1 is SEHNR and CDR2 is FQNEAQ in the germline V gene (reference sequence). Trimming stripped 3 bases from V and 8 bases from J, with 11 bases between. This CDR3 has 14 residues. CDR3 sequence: CASSFSELDSPLHF. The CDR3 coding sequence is TGTGCCAGCAGCTTTAGTGAGTTGGATTCACCCCTCCACTTT.

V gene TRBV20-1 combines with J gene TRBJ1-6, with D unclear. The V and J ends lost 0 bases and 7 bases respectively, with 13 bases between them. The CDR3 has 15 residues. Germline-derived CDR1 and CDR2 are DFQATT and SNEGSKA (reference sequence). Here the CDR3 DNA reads TGCAGTGCTAGAGATGGTCTTGCCCTCAATTCACCCCTCCACTTT. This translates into CSARDGLALNSPLHF.